The 17 T cell receptor beta chains in this list originate from one sample, sequenced in a study of PD-1 blockade in classical Hodgkin lymphoma. The data were produced by immunoSEQ multiplex PCR, yet TCRdb's version contains in-frame clones alone and is incomplete. Among 57,000 or so clones, around 90% were seen once, and the ten largest hold more than 8%. Time point meaning: cycle 4 day 1 (C4D1), after five to seven weeks of nivolumab. Every patient had relapsed following autologous stem cell transplantation, and cohorts differed in brentuximab vedotin exposure. Material: peripheral blood mononuclear cells (PBMCs), obtained before the fourth cycle of nivolumab. These receptor sequences come from a human donor with classical Hodgkin lymphoma.

The chain carries TRBV7-2 and TRBJ2-7, with TRBD2 matching over 7 bases. V lost 2 bases, J lost 6 bases, and 7 bases stayed unmatched. Germline CDR1 SGHTA, CDR2 FQGNSA. This CDR3 spans 14 amino acids. CDR3 sequence: CASSLKTSRIEQYF. As DNA, the CDR3 is TGTGCCAGCAGCTTAAAGACTAGCCGGATCGAGCAGTACTTC. The full variable domain, in which reference TRBV7-2 and TRBJ2-7 provide the parts outside the CDR3, is GAGVSQSPSNKVTEKGKDVELRCDPISGHTALYWYRQSLGQGLEFLIYFQGNSAPDKSGLPSDRFSAERTGGSVSTLTIQRTQQEDSAVYLCASSLKTSRIEQYFGPGTRLTVT.

The CDR3 loop is CASSLARTWEQFF. The DNA for the CDR3 is TGTGCCAGCAGCTTAGCGAGGACTTGGGAGCAGTTCTTC. This chain connects TRBV11-1 to TRBJ2-1; possibly TRBD2 for D (5 bases). The V gene's germline CDR1 is SGHAT and CDR2 FQDESV (reference sequence). The V and J ends lost 0 bases and 10 bases respectively, with 10 bases between them. The CDR3 spans 13 residues.

This clone showed up just a few times. The CDR3 region has the DNA TGTGCCACTGTAGCCCAAGCCTCCTACAATGAGCAGTTCTTC. Protein product: CATVAQASYNEQFF. The rearrangement uses TRBV6-6 and TRBJ2-1; D call uncertain. Germline V CDR1 and CDR2: MNHNY, SVGAGI (reference sequence). Trimming shortened V by 10 bases and J by 0 bases, and 13 bases separated the two germline ends. The CDR3 has 14 amino acids.

This clone turned up a few times. The chain uses TRBV2 and TRBJ2-6, with D possibly called TRBD1 or TRBD2 (5 bases each). Germline V gives CDR1 SNHLY, CDR2 FYNNEI. This CDR3 region has 16 residues. Trimming took off 5 bases at V and 2 bases at J, with 13 bases between the two ends. The CDR3: CASSTRSGTGANVLTF. The CDR3 bases are TGTGCCAGCAGTACTAGGTCAGGGACTGGGGCCAACGTCCTGACTTTC.

V usage is TRBV29-1 and J usage is TRBJ1-2; D unclear. Germline V gene sequence: CDR1 SQVTM, CDR2 ANQGSEA. V lost 5 bases, J lost 6 bases, and 16 bases lay in between. The CDR3 covers 13 residues. Here the CDR3 DNA reads TGCAGCGTTCAGAGTAGACGGGAGAATGGCTACACCTTC. Translating gives CSVQSRRENGYTF. Full variable domain (missing parts from reference TRBV29-1 and TRBJ1-2): SAVISQKPSRDICQRGTSLTIQCQVDSQVTMMFWYRQQPGQSLTLIATANQGSEATYESGFVIDKFPISRPNLTFSTLTVSNMSPEDSSIYLCSVQSRRENGYTFGSGTRLTVV.

The chain uses TRBV6-5 and TRBJ1-3; D unresolved. The CDR3 has 16 residues. V lost 3 bases to trimming and J lost 0 bases, with 12 bases between them. Germline V gene lookup returns CDR1 MNHEY and CDR2 SVGAGI. CDR3 bases: TGTGCCAGCAGTTATTCCGGGAGGAGCTCTGGAAACACCATATATTTT. Translation: CASSYSGRSSGNTIYF.

The chain uses TRBV5-1 and TRBJ2-5; weak D call: TRBD2 (7 bases). Germline loops: CDR1 SGHRS, CDR2 YFSETQ. V lost 4 bases to trimming and J lost 2 bases, with 18 bases between them. The CDR3 totals 16 residues. Here the CDR3 reads CASSPLTAGTQETQYF. Here the CDR3 DNA reads TGCGCCAGCAGCCCATTGACAGCGGGGACACAAGAGACCCAGTACTTC.

This clone was observed a single time. The chain joins TRBV19 to TRBJ2-4, with D perhaps TRBD1 or TRBD2 (5 bases each). This CDR3 is 17 amino acids long. The V end was cut by 0 bases, the J end by 0 bases, with 12 bases between. Germline V gene sequence: CDR1 LNHDA, CDR2 SQIVND (reference sequence). CDR3 region: CASSIDGTAVAKNIQYF. The CDR3, as DNA: TGTGCCAGTAGTATAGATGGGACGGCTGTAGCCAAAAACATTCAGTACTTC.

This chain connects TRBV28 to TRBJ1-4; TRBD1 is a possible D gene (6 bases). The germline V gene has CDR1 MDHEN and CDR2 SYDVKM. V lost 8 bases to trimming and J lost 5 bases, with 15 bases between them. The CDR3 is made up of 14 amino acids. The CDR3 loop reads CASEGGGGNEKLFF. CDR3 DNA: TGTGCCAGCGAGGGGGGCGGAGGGAATGAAAAACTGTTTTTT.

This sequence joins TRBV6-5 and TRBJ1-1; D is possibly TRBD1 (5 bases). This CDR3 spans 15 amino acids. Germline V gives CDR1 MNHEY, CDR2 SVGAGI. The V end was cut by 7 bases, the J end by 5 bases, with 20 bases between. CDR3 nucleotide sequence: TGTGCCAGCACCCCCCTCGGTAGGGGTGGTACTGAAGCTTTCTTT. Its protein is CASTPLGRGGTEAFF.

About this clone itself: This sample also contains other DNA sequences that code for the same CDR3. This sequence joins TRBV5-1 and TRBJ1-5; 7 bases map to TRBD1. From germline, CDR1 is SGHRS and CDR2 YFSETQ. J gave up 4 bases and V 0 bases, and 4 bases lay outside the gene matches. This CDR3 is built from 15 residues. This CDR3 reads CASSLGTGLNQPQHF. CDR3 nucleotides: TGCGCCAGCAGCTTGGGGACAGGACTGAATCAGCCCCAGCATTTT. The variable domain in full, completed from reference TRBV5-1 and TRBJ1-5, reads KAGVTQTPRYLIKTRGQQVTLSCSPISGHRSVSWYQQTPGQGLQFLFEYFSETQRNKGNFPGRFSGRQFSNSRSEMNVSTLELGDSALYLCASSLGTGLNQPQHFGDGTRLSIL.

The genes are TRBV25-1 and TRBJ1-5; 7 bases match TRBD1. Losses at the gene ends were 2 bases for V and 2 bases for J; bases not matched to a gene: 0. The CDR3 has 14 amino acids. CDR1 and CDR2 (germline): MGHDK, SYGVNS. Written as DNA, the CDR3 is TGTGCCAGCAGTGAAGGGACAGGCAATCAGCCCCAGCATTTT. This translates into CASSEGTGNQPQHF.

The chain uses TRBV2 and TRBJ2-2; 10 bases fit TRBD1. CDR3 size: 15 residues. The germline V gene has CDR1 SNHLY and CDR2 FYNNEI. Trimming removed 4 bases from V and 4 bases from J; junction bases left unmatched: 3. In nucleotides, the CDR3 is TGTGCCAGCAGTGCGGGACAGGGGATCACCGGGGAGCTGTTTTTT. Its translation: CASSAGQGITGELFF.

The rearrangement uses TRBV6-4 and TRBJ2-1; TRBD2 aligns across 9 bases. The V gene end was trimmed by 0 bases and the J gene end by 7 bases; junction bases not matched to a gene: 4. CDR3 length: 15 residues. The germline V gene has CDR1 MRHNA and CDR2 SNTAGT. CDR3 protein: CASSDSNLAGNEQFF. The CDR3 DNA reads as TGTGCCAGCAGTGACTCGAACCTAGCGGGAAATGAGCAGTTCTTC.

This clone occurred a few times. This rearrangement joins TRBV9 to TRBJ2-6; 9 bases are a match to TRBD1. Germline V lookup: CDR1 SGDLS, CDR2 YYNGEE. J gave up 0 bases and V 2 bases, and 3 bases lay outside the gene matches. The CDR3 spans 17 residues. CDR3 sequence (DNA): TGTGCCAGCAGCGTGGACAGGGGCCGCTCTGGGGCCAACGTCCTGACTTTC. This translates into CASSVDRGRSGANVLTF. The entire variable domain, with the rest obtained from reference TRBV9 and TRBJ2-6, is as follows: DSGVTQTPKHLITATGQRVTLRCSPRSGDLSVYWYQQSLDQGLQFLIQYYNGEERAKGNILERFSAQQFPDLHSELNLSSLELGDSALYFCASSVDRGRSGANVLTFGAGSRLTVL.

This chain uses TRBV11-3 with TRBJ2-5; D could derive from TRBD1 or TRBD2 (6 bases each). Trimming shortened V by 3 bases and J by 5 bases, and 19 bases separated the two germline ends. The CDR3 covers 16 residues. CDR1 SGHNT and CDR2 YENEEA come from the germline V gene. The DNA for the CDR3 is TGTGCCAGCAGCTTGGGTAGGGGGACTTTGGTGGAGACCCAGTACTTC. Its protein product is CASSLGRGTLVETQYF.

This chain uses TRBV7-9 with TRBJ2-7; D is perhaps TRBD1 (5 bases). V lost 5 bases and J lost 5, with 13 bases in between. The CDR3 totals 13 residues. Germline CDR1 and CDR2: SEHNR and FQNEAQ (reference sequence). The CDR3 region has the DNA TGTGCCAGCAGCGGACATGAGGCCGACGAGCAGTACTTC. Translated, it gives CASSGHEADEQYF.